This T cell receptor (beta chain) is drawn from a study of T-cell memory formation after mild COVID-19. V dropped 8 bases and J dropped 0; count of bases not matched to a gene: 9. The germline V gene has CDR1 SGHVS and CDR2 FQNEAQ. CDR3 length: 16 amino acids. TCRdb reanalysed the 5' RACE reads using MiXCR and keeps one entry per CDR3 protein. The sample consists of around 310,000 distinct CDR3 sequences, roughly 15% of them appearing once. This TCR derives from a man younger than 35 who had mild COVID-19 (a few samples of this study predate the infection). Cell type and time point are not known. This chain connects TRBV7-8 to TRBJ2-3, with 9 bases that match TRBD2. Sample: PBMCs or a T cell subset sorted from them (not recorded which). CDR3 region: CASRAGGLSSTDTQYF. The CDR3 DNA is TGTGCCAGCCGCGCGGGGGGGCTTAGCAGCACAGATACGCAGTATTTT.